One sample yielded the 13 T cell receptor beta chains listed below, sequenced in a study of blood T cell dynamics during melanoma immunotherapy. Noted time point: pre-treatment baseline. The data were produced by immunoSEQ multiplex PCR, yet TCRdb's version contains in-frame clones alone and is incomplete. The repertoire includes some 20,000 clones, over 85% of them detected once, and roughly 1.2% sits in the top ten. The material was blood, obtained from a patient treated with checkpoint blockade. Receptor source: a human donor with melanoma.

This CDR3 is CASRSGTDTQYF. The CDR3 coding sequence is TGTGCCAGCAGGTCTGGCACAGATACGCAGTATTTT. This chain connects TRBV6-5 to TRBJ2-3; D gene ambiguous. This CDR3 contains 12 residues. V dropped 6 bases and J dropped 1 base, with 5 bases sitting between them. The V gene's germline CDR1 is MNHEY and CDR2 SVGAGI.

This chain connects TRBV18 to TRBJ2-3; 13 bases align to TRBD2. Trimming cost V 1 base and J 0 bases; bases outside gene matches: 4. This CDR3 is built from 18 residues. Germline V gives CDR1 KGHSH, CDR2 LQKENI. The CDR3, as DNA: TGTGCCAGCTCACCACGGACTAGCGGGGGTGCTAGCACAGATACGCAGTATTTT. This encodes CASSPRTSGGASTDTQYF.

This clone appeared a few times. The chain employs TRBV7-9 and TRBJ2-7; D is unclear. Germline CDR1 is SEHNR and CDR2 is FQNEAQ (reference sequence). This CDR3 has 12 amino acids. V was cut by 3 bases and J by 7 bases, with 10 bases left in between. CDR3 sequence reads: CASSLNSREQYF. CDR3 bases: TGTGCCAGCAGCTTGAACAGCCGGGAGCAGTACTTC.

Here the CDR3 DNA reads TGTGCCAGCAGCTCCCGCCGTAGGGCTTCCTACGAGCAGTACTTC. It encodes CASSSRRRASYEQYF. The chain uses TRBV7-9 and TRBJ2-7, with D uncertain. Trimming left V 4 bases short and J 1 base short, with 14 bases between. This CDR3 region has 15 residues. The germline V gene has CDR1 SEHNR and CDR2 FQNEAQ (reference sequence).

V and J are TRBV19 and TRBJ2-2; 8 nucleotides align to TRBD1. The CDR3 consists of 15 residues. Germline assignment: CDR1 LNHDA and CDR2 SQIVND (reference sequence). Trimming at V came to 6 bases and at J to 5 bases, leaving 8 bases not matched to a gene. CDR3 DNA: TGTGCCAGTAGGTCACAGGGGGTAGAGACCGGGGAGCTGTTTTTT. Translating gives CASRSQGVETGELFF.

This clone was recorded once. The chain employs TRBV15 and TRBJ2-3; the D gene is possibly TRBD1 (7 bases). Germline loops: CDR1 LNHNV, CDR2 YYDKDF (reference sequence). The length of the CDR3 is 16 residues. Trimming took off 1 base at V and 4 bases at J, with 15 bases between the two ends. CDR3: CATSRVQGRFADTQYF. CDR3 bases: TGTGCCACCAGCAGAGTACAGGGGAGGTTCGCAGATACGCAGTATTTT.

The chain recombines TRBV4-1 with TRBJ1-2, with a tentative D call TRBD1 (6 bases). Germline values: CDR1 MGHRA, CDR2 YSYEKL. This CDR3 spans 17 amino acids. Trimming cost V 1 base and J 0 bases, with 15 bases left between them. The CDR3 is CASSQASGGRANYGYTF. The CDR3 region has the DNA TGCGCCAGCAGCCAAGCTAGCGGGGGCCGAGCTAACTATGGCTACACCTTC.

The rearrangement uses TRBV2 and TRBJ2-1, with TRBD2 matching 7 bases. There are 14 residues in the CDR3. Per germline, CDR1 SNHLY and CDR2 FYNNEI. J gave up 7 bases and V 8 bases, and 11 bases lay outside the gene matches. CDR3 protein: CASRGRELINEQFF. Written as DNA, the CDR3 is TGTGCCAGCCGCGGGCGGGAGTTGATTAATGAGCAGTTCTTC.

The CDR3 bases are TGTGCCAGCAGCTTAATGGGCCAGCGAGGCGGGGAGCTGTTTTTT. This gives the protein CASSLMGQRGGELFF. The genes are TRBV7-3 and TRBJ2-2; D is ambiguous. CDR3 length: 15 residues. Trimming left V 1 base short and J 7 bases short, with 13 bases between. CDR1 and CDR2 from the germline V gene are SGHTA and FQGTGA.

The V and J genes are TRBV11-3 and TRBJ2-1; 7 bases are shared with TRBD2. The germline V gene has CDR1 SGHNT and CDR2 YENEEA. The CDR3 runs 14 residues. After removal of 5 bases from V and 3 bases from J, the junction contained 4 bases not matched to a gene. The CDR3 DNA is TGTGCCAGCAGCCCCCGGGACTACTACAATGAGCAGTTCTTC. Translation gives CASSPRDYYNEQFF.

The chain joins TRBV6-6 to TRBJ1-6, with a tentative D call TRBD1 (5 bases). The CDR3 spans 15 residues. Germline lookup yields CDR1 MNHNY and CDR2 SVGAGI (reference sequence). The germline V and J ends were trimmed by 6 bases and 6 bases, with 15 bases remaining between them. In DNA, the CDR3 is TGTGCCAGCAGCCCGACAGACGGCGGTAATTCACCCCTCCACTTT. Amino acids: CASSPTDGGNSPLHF.

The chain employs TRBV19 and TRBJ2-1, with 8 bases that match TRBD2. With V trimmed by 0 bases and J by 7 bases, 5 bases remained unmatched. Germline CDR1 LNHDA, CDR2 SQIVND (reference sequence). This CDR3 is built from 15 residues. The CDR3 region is CASSIDRGTSNEQFF. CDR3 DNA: TGTGCCAGTAGTATAGATAGGGGGACTAGTAATGAGCAGTTCTTC.

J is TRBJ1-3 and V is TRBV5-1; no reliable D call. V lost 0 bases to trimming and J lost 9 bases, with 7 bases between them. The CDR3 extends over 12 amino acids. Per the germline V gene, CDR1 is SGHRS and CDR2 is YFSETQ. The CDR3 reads CASSLDLSTIYF. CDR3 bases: TGCGCCAGCAGCTTGGACCTAAGCACCATATATTTT.